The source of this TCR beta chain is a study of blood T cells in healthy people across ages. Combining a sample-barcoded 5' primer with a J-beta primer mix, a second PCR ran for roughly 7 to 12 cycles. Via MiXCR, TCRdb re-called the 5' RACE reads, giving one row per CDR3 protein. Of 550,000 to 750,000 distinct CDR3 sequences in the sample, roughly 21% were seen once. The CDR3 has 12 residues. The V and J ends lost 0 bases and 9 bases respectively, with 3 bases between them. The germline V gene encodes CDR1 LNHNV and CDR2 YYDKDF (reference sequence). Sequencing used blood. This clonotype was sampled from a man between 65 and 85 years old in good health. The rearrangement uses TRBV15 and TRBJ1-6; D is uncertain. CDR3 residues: CATSRDVSPLHF. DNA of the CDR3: TGTGCCACCAGCAGAGACGTTTCACCCCTCCACTTT.